The 25 T cell receptor beta chains given below trace back to one sample, sequenced in a study of graft-versus-host responses after intestinal transplantation. Some clones are missing from TCRdb's copy, which holds only in-frame ones; the method was immunoSEQ multiplex PCR. Of 6,500 to 7,500 clones in the sample, roughly 29% are singletons; the top ten hold roughly 4%. The sequencing here drew on alloreactive CD4+ T cells from a mixed lymphocyte reaction culture, taken before transplantation. Subset specified: CFSE-low proliferating T cells sorted from approximately 6-day pre-transplant mixed lymphocyte reaction (GvH or HvG direction). The receptors here all came from a human patient who was an organ donor for intestinal transplantation.

This clone showed up just a few times. This rearrangement joins TRBV5-1 to TRBJ2-5; 10 bases agree with TRBD2. Germline V gene lookup returns CDR1 SGHRS and CDR2 YFSETQ. This CDR3 spans 17 amino acids. V trimming: 8 bases; J trimming: 4 bases; junction bases outside the gene matches: 17. CDR3 DNA sequence: TGCGCCAGAAACTCAGGTGGTAGCGGGAGGTGGCGAGAGACCCAGTACTTC. Its translation: CARNSGGSGRWRETQYF. The full variable domain, in which reference TRBV5-1 and TRBJ2-5 provide the parts outside the CDR3, is KAGVTQTPRYLIKTRGQQVTLSCSPISGHRSVSWYQQTPGQGLQFLFEYFSETQRNKGNFPGRFSGRQFSNSRSEMNVSTLELGDSALYLCARNSGGSGRWRETQYFGPGTRLLVL.

The count of this clone is one. V gene TRBV28 combines with J gene TRBJ1-4; 8 positions agree with TRBD1. Germline assignment: CDR1 MDHEN and CDR2 SYDVKM. The V gene end was trimmed by 3 bases and the J gene end by 7 bases; junction bases not matched to a gene: 1. This CDR3 contains 13 residues. The CDR3, as DNA: TGTGCCAGCAGTTTGGACAGGGCTGAAAAACTGTTTTTT. Translating it yields CASSLDRAEKLFF.

This clone was seen a few times. The J gene is TRBJ1-2, the V gene TRBV7-9; D is unclear. Germline V gene data show CDR1 as SEHNR and CDR2 as FQNEAQ (reference sequence). The ends were cut back, 5 bases at V and 2 bases at J, with 6 bases in the middle. The CDR3 consists of 12 residues. The CDR3 DNA is TGTGCCAGCAGCCAGACAAACTATGGCTACACCTTC. Its protein product is CASSQTNYGYTF. The whole variable domain, remainder taken from reference TRBV7-9 and TRBJ1-2, is DTGVSQNPRHKITKRGQNVTFRCDPISEHNRLYWYRQTLGQGPEFLTYFQNEAQLEKSRLLSDRFSAERPKGSFSTLEIQRTEQGDSAMYLCASSQTNYGYTFGSGTRLTVV.

The rearrangement uses TRBV10-3 and TRBJ2-7; TRBD2 might be the D (5 bases). V lost 5 bases to trimming and J lost 3 bases, with 8 bases between them. The CDR3 loop spans 12 amino acids. Germline CDR1 is ENHRY and CDR2 is SYGVKD. As DNA, the CDR3 is TGTGCCATCAGTACGGGGAACTACGAGCAGTACTTC. Translating it yields CAISTGNYEQYF.

Relative to its sample, this clone is medium-sized. This chain joins TRBV7-2 and TRBJ2-2, with TRBD1 matching 8 bases. This CDR3 is built from 17 residues. Trimming cost V 5 bases and J 5 bases; bases outside gene matches: 13. CDR1 is SGHTA and CDR2 is FQGNSA in the germline V gene. Here the CDR3 DNA reads TGTGCCAGCAGCCGGAAGGGAGGACAGGGAACGACCGGGGAGCTGTTTTTT. It is translated as CASSRKGGQGTTGELFF.

The table lists this clone with a few counts. The chain is built from TRBV11-3 and TRBJ2-1; 9 positions match TRBD1. Germline trimming cut 5 bases from V and 9 bases from J; bases unmatched to any gene: 5. The V gene's germline CDR1 is SGHNT and CDR2 YENEEA. The length of the CDR3 is 13 residues. CDR3 loop: CASSRDRAPEQFF. Written as DNA, the CDR3 is TGTGCCAGCAGCAGGGACAGGGCGCCTGAGCAGTTCTTC.

As DNA, the CDR3 is TGTGCCAGCAGCTTAGAAGTGCGCGTTAGCTACACCTTC. Its translation: CASSLEVRVSYTF. This rearrangement joins TRBV7-8 to TRBJ1-2, with D unresolved. CDR1 and CDR2 (germline): SGHVS, FQNEAQ. This CDR3 is 13 amino acids long. With 1 base removed from V and 9 bases from J, the gap between germline ends came to 12 bases.

The chain combines TRBV6-1 with TRBJ2-4, with 9 bases that match TRBD1. CDR3 size: 14 residues. With V trimmed by 7 bases and J by 4 bases, 5 bases remained unmatched. Germline-derived CDR1 and CDR2 are MNHNS and SASEGT. CDR3 protein: CASTMGQGKNIQYF. The CDR3 DNA is TGTGCCAGCACCATGGGACAGGGAAAAAACATTCAGTACTTC.

The rearrangement uses TRBV11-2 and TRBJ2-2, with no clear D. There are 13 residues in the CDR3. CDR1 and CDR2 (germline): SGHAT, FQNNGV. Trimming took 4 bases from V and 2 from J, leaving 5 bases between them. As DNA, the CDR3 is TGTGCCAGCAGCTATCGTAACACCGGGGAGCTGTTTTTT. Its protein product is CASSYRNTGELFF.

This clone has a handful of counts. The CDR3 protein is CASSISGYEQYF. The DNA of the CDR3 is TGCGCCAGCAGTATCTCCGGCTACGAGCAGTACTTC. The rearrangement uses TRBV5-1 and TRBJ2-7, with unresolved D. From germline, CDR1 is SGHRS and CDR2 YFSETQ. Trimming took 5 bases from V and 3 from J, leaving 9 bases between them. The CDR3 is 12 residues long.

The genes are TRBV27 and TRBJ2-7; 13 bases agree with TRBD2. The junction had 10 bases not matched to a gene; V was cut back by 10 bases and J by 4 bases. From germline, CDR1 is MNHEY and CDR2 SMNVEV (reference sequence). The CDR3 extends over 15 amino acids. The CDR3 here is CATKTGTSGMYEQYF. CDR3 coding DNA: TGTGCCACCAAAACTGGGACTAGCGGGATGTACGAGCAGTACTTC.

By share, this clone counts as medium-sized. The genes are TRBV5-4 and TRBJ1-1, with 8 bases matching TRBD1. CDR3 length: 14 amino acids. V shed 4 bases, J shed 4 bases, and the junction held 6 bases outside the gene matches. The germline V gene encodes CDR1 SGHNT and CDR2 YYREEE (reference sequence). The CDR3 protein is CASSAFDRGTEAFF. The CDR3 DNA reads TGTGCCAGCAGCGCTTTCGACAGGGGCACTGAAGCTTTCTTT. The full variable domain, its missing parts supplied by reference TRBV5-4 and TRBJ1-1, is ETGVTQSPTHLIKTRGQQVTLRCSSQSGHNTVSWYQQALGQGPQFIFQYYREEENGRGNFPPRFSGLQFPNYSSELNVNALELDDSALYLCASSAFDRGTEAFFGQGTRLTVV.

There are a few counts of this clone. This chain joins TRBV5-6 and TRBJ2-3; 7 bases map to TRBD1. This CDR3 comprises 13 residues. In germline, CDR1 is SGHDT, CDR2 YYEEEE. The V segment lost 4 bases and the J segment 7 bases; nucleotides outside the gene matches: 6. The DNA for the CDR3 is TGTGCCAGCAGCCCTCGGACAGGTAATACGCAGTATTTT. Its protein product is CASSPRTGNTQYF.

This clone counts as medium-sized (0.01 to 0.1%). The chain combines TRBV5-4 with TRBJ1-1, with D uncertain. The V end lost 5 bases, the J end lost 4 bases, and 18 bases lay between the germline ends. Per germline, CDR1 SGHNT and CDR2 YYREEE (reference sequence). The CDR3 is 15 amino acids. Here the CDR3 reads CASRSGRPLGTEAFF. Here the CDR3 DNA reads TGTGCCAGCAGGAGCGGACGGCCGTTGGGCACTGAAGCTTTCTTT.

V gene TRBV6-5 combines with J gene TRBJ2-1; 8 bases map to TRBD2. Germline CDR1 MNHEY, CDR2 SVGAGI. The CDR3 has 15 residues. V was clipped by 5 bases and J by 2 bases; unmatched bases: 5. The CDR3 sequence is CASSRVAGTYNEQFF. For the CDR3, the DNA is TGTGCCAGCAGTAGGGTAGCGGGAACCTACAATGAGCAGTTCTTC.

This clone appeared a few times. This chain connects TRBV4-2 to TRBJ1-6, with 9 positions matching TRBD1. The J segment lost 0 bases and the V segment lost 1 base, leaving 7 bases of the junction unmatched. Germline V gene sequence: CDR1 LGHNA, CDR2 YNFKEQ. This CDR3 region has 19 residues. CDR3 sequence: CASSQVGTGRSSYNSPLHF. In DNA, the CDR3 is TGTGCCAGCAGCCAAGTCGGGACAGGGAGGTCCTCCTATAATTCACCCCTCCACTTT.

The V and J genes are TRBV18 and TRBJ2-5; a possible D gene is TRBD2 (6 bases). The germline gives CDR1 KGHSH, CDR2 LQKENI. The CDR3 contains 13 residues. Trimming shortened V by 6 bases and J by 3 bases, and 11 bases separated the two germline ends. The CDR3 DNA reads as TGTGCCAGCTCGCAGGGACTGGAAGAGACCCAGTACTTC. Translating it yields CASSQGLEETQYF. The variable domain in full, completed from reference TRBV18 and TRBJ2-5, reads NAGVMQNPRHLVRRRGQEARLRCSPMKGHSHVYWYRQLPEEGLKFMVYLQKENIIDESGMPKERFSAEFPKEGPSILRIQQVVRGDSAAYFCASSQGLEETQYFGPGTRLLVL.

This clone ranks as medium-sized. The chain has TRBV29-1 and TRBJ2-2, with D possibly matching TRBD2 (5 bases). Germline values: CDR1 SQVTM, CDR2 ANQGSEA. Trimming left V 4 bases short and J 0 bases short, with 15 bases between. The CDR3 spans 16 residues. The CDR3: CSVVEVGVTNTGELFF. The CDR3 bases are TGCAGCGTTGTTGAGGTGGGAGTGACGAACACCGGGGAGCTGTTTTTT.

Judged by abundance, this clone is medium-sized. V and J are TRBV18 and TRBJ2-7; 7 bases match TRBD1. The CDR3 loop spans 15 amino acids. V was pared by 1 base and J by 2 bases, with 5 bases of the junction left unmatched. The germline CDR1 and CDR2 sequences are KGHSH and LQKENI. The CDR3 nucleotides read TGTGCCAGCTCACCACGAGGGGGCTCCCCCTACGAGCAGTACTTC. The encoded protein is CASSPRGGSPYEQYF.

The chain links TRBV5-1 to TRBJ2-1, with D possibly TRBD2 on 6 matching bases. Germline assignment: CDR1 SGHRS and CDR2 YFSETQ. V was shortened by 5 bases and J by 8 bases, with 20 bases between the two germline ends. This CDR3 contains 15 residues. CDR3 nucleotides: TGCGCCAGCAGAGCCCAGATCGGCGGAGGGGATGAGCAGTTCTTC. Translating it yields CASRAQIGGGDEQFF.

This clone is medium-sized by share. Here the CDR3 DNA reads TGCGCCAGCAGAACACAACCCGACAGGGGGGTTGGCTACACCTTC. This gives the protein CASRTQPDRGVGYTF. The chain is built from TRBV5-1 and TRBJ1-2; 9 bases line up with TRBD1. Trimming cost V 5 bases and J 7 bases; bases outside gene matches: 12. Per germline, CDR1 SGHRS and CDR2 YFSETQ. This CDR3 contains 15 residues.

The V call is TRBV7-2, the J call TRBJ2-1, with D perhaps matching TRBD1 (5 bases). CDR3 size: 15 residues. The germline V and J ends were trimmed by 0 bases and 6 bases, with 12 bases remaining between them. Germline V CDR1 and CDR2: SGHTA, FQGNSA. The CDR3: CASSLAWGPANEQFF. The CDR3 DNA sequence: TGTGCCAGCAGCTTAGCGTGGGGCCCAGCCAATGAGCAGTTCTTC.

This clone has only a few counts. This sequence joins TRBV18 and TRBJ2-3; D is perhaps TRBD2 (5 bases). This CDR3 contains 16 residues. CDR1 is KGHSH and CDR2 is LQKENI in the germline V gene. The V end was cut by 6 bases, the J end by 4 bases, with 20 bases between. The CDR3 region has the DNA TGTGCCAGCTCGCTGTCCCCAGCTCCGAGGGCAGATACGCAGTATTTT. It yields the protein CASSLSPAPRADTQYF.

This chain uses TRBV5-1 with TRBJ2-6; possibly TRBD1 for D (6 bases). CDR1 and CDR2 from the germline V gene are SGHRS and YFSETQ. CDR3 length: 14 amino acids. The germline V and J ends were trimmed by 4 bases and 3 bases, with 8 bases remaining between them. In DNA form, the CDR3 reads TGCGCCAGCAGCACAGGGAGTGGGGCCAACGTCCTGACTTTC. Protein: CASSTGSGANVLTF.

The CDR3 sequence is CASSPIGQGGGYGYTF. The CDR3, as DNA: TGTGCCAGCTCACCAATCGGACAGGGTGGCGGGTATGGCTACACCTTC. The rearrangement joins TRBV18 to TRBJ1-2; 8 bases agree with TRBD1. CDR1 and CDR2 (germline): KGHSH, LQKENI. CDR3 size: 16 residues. The junction had 10 bases not matched to a gene; V was cut back by 2 bases and J by 5 bases.